This T cell receptor (beta chain) was captured in a study of CXCR3-negative and CXCR3-positive naive CD8 T cells. It was by 5' RACE with UMI labels that the TRB cDNA libraries were prepared. Reprocessing the 5' RACE reads, TCRdb reports a single entry for every CDR3 protein and omits DNA. The table lists 55,000 to 65,000 distinct CDR3 sequences. The origin of this receptor is a human donor in good health. Some clones in this sample may be carry-over from other donors' samples. The material sequenced was naive CXCR3- CD8+ T cells from blood. Subset: CD45RO-CCR7+CD27+CD95- naive CD8+ T cells lacking CXCR3 (TNR3-).

CDR3 sequence: CASSVQAERNSPLHF. The chain employs TRBV19 and TRBJ1-6. Germline values: CDR1 LNHDA, CDR2 SQIVND (reference sequence). The CDR3 is made up of 15 amino acids. Filled out from reference TRBV19 and TRBJ1-6, the complete variable domain reads DGGITQSPKYLFRKEGQNVTLSCEQNLNHDAMYWYRQDPGQGLRLIYYSQIVNDFQKGDIAEGYSVSREKKESFPLTVTSAQKNPTAFYLCASSVQAERNSPLHFGNGTRLTVT.